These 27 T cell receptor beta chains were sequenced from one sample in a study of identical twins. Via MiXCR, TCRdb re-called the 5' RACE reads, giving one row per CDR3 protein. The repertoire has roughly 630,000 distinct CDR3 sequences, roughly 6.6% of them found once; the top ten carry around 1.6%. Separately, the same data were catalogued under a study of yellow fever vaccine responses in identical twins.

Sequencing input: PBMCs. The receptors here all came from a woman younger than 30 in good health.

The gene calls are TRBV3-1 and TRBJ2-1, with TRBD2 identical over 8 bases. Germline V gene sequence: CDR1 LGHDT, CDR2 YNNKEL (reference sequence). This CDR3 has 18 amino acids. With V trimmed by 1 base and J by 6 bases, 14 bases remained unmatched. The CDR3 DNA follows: TGTGCCAGCAGCCAAGTGCCTAGCGGGTTATCAACCTTCAATGAGCAGTTCTTC. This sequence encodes CASSQVPSGLSTFNEQFF.

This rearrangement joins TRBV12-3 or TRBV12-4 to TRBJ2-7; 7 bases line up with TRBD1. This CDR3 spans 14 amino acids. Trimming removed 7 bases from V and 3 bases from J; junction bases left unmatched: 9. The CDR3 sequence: CASTQGGRGYEQYF. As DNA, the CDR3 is TGTGCCAGCACCCAAGGGGGCAGGGGCTACGAGCAGTACTTC.

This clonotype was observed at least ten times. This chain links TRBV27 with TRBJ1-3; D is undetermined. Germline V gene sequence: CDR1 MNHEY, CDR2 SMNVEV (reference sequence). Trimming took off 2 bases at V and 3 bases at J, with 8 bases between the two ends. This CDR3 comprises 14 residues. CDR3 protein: CASSLTGLGNTIYF. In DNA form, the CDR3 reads TGTGCCAGCAGTTTAACCGGGCTTGGAAACACCATATATTTT.

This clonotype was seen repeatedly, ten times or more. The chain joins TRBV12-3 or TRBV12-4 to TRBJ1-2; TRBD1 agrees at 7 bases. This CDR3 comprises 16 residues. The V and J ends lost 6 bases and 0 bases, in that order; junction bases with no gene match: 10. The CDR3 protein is CASSITGVSANYGYTF. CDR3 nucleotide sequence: TGTGCCAGCAGCATCACAGGGGTCTCGGCTAACTATGGCTACACCTTC.

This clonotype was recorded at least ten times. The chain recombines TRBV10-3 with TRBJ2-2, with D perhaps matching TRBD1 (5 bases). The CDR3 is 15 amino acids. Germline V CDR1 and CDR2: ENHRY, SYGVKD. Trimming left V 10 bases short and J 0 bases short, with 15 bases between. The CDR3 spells CATLDRPSNTGELFF. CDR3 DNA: TGTGCCACCCTCGACAGACCCTCGAACACCGGGGAGCTGTTTTTT.

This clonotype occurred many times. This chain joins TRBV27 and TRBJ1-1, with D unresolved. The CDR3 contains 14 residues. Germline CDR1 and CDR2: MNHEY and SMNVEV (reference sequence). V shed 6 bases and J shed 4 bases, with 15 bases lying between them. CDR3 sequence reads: CASSASSGGTEAFF. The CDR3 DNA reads TGTGCCAGCAGCGCATCCTCAGGTGGCACTGAAGCTTTCTTT.

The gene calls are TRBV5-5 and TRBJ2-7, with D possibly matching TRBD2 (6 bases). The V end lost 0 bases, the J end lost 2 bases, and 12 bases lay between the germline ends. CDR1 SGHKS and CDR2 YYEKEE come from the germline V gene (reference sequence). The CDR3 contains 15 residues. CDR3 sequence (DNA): TGTGCCAGCAGCTTGGCCACGGGGGAGGCCTACGAGCAGTACTTC. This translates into CASSLATGEAYEQYF.

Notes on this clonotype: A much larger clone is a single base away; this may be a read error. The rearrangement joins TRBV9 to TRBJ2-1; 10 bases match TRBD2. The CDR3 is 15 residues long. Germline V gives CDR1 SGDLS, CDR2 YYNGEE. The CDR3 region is CATSVAGGPYNEQFF. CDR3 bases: TGTGCCACCAGCGTAGCGGGAGGACCCTACAATGAGCAGTTCTTC.

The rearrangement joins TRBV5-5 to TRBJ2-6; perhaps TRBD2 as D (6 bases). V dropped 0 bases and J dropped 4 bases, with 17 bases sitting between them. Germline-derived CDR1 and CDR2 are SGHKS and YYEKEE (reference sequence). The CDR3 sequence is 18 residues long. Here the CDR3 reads CASSLGGDGGRGANVLTF. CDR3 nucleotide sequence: TGTGCCAGCAGCTTGGGGGGGGACGGGGGTCGAGGGGCCAACGTCCTGACTTTC.

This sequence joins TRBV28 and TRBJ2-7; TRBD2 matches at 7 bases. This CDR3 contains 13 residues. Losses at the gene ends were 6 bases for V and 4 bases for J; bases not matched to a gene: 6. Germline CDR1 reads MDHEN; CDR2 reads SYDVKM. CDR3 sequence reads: CASRHGTTYEQYF. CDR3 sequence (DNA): TGTGCCAGCAGGCACGGGACTACGTACGAGCAGTACTTC.

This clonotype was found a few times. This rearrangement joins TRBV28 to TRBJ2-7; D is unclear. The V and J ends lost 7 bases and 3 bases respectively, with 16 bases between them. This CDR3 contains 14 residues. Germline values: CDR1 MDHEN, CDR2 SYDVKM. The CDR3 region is CASTLDKTYYEQYF. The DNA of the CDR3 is TGTGCCAGCACCCTCGATAAAACCTACTACGAGCAGTACTTC.

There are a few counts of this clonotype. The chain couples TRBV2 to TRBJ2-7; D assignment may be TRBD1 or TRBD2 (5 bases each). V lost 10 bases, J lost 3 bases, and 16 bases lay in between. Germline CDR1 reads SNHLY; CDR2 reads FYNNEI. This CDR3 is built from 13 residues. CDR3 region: CATLLAGSYEQYF. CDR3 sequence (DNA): TGTGCCACCCTTCTGGCAGGGAGCTACGAGCAGTACTTC.

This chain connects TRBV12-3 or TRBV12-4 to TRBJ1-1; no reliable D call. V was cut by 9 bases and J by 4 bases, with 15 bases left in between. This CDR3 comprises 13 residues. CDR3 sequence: CASAAGGATEAFF. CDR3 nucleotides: TGTGCCAGTGCGGCTGGTGGTGCCACTGAAGCTTTCTTT.

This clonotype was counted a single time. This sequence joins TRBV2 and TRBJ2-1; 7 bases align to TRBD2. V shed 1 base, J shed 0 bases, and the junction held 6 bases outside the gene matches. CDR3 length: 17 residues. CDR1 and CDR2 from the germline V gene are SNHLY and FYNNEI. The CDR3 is CASSEGWRESSYNEQFF. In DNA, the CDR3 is TGTGCCAGCAGTGAAGGGTGGCGGGAGAGCTCCTACAATGAGCAGTTCTTC.

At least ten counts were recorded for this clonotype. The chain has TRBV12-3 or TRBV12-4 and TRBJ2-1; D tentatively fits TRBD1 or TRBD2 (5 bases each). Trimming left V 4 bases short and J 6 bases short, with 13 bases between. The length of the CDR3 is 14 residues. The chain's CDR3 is CASSSGTLFNEQFF. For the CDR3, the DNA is TGTGCCAGCAGTTCCGGGACCCTCTTCAATGAGCAGTTCTTC.

CDR3 in amino acids: CASSLSHGREVVTGELFF. CDR3 sequence (DNA): TGTGCCAGCAGTTTATCTCACGGGAGGGAGGTGGTCACCGGGGAGCTGTTTTTT. This chain connects TRBV12-3 or TRBV12-4 to TRBJ2-2, with 8 bases lining up with TRBD2. The CDR3 has 18 amino acids. V was clipped by 2 bases and J by 4 bases; unmatched bases: 12.

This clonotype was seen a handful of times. CDR3 in DNA: TGTGCCAGCAGTCTGTTCGTGGCGGACTATGGCTACACCTTC. It is translated as CASSLFVADYGYTF. This chain uses TRBV6-1 with TRBJ1-2; D is ambiguous. CDR1 is MNHNS, CDR2 SASEGT, per germline. The CDR3 consists of 14 residues. The ends were cut back, 5 bases at V and 3 bases at J, with 13 bases in the middle.

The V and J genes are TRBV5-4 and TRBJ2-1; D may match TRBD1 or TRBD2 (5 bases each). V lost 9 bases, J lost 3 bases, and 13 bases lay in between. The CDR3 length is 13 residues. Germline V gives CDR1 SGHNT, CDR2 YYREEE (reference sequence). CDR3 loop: CAIGSGLYNEQFF. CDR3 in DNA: TGTGCCATCGGCTCGGGGCTCTACAATGAGCAGTTCTTC. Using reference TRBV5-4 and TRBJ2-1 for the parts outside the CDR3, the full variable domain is ETGVTQSPTHLIKTRGQQVTLRCSSQSGHNTVSWYQQALGQGPQFIFQYYREEENGRGNFPPRFSGLQFPNYSSELNVNALELDDSALYLCAIGSGLYNEQFFGPGTRLTVL.

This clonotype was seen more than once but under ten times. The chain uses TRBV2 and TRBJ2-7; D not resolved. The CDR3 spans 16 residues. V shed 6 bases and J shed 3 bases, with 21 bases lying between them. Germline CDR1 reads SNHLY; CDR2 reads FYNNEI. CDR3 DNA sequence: TGTGCCAGCAGCGACCCAGCACAGCCGGTTCGCTACGAGCAGTACGTC. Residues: CASSDPAQPVRYEQYV.

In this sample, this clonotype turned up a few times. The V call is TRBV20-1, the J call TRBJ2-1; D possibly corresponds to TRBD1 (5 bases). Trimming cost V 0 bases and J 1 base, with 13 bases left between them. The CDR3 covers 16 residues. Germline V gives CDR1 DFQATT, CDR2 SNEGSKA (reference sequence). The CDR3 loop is CSARDGAVSSYNEQFF. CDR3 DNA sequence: TGCAGTGCTAGAGATGGGGCCGTAAGTTCCTACAATGAGCAGTTCTTC.

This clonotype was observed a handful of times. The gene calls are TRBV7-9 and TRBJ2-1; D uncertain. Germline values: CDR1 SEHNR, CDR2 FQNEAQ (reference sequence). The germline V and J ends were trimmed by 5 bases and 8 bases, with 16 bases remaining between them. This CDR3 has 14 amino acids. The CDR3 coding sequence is TGTGCCAGCAGCGGTGGAAGAATGGGCGATGAGCAGTTCTTC. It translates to CASSGGRMGDEQFF.

CDR3 nucleotide sequence: TGTGCCATCAGTGACGGCAGGGAAAACTATGGCTACACCTTC. It encodes CAISDGRENYGYTF. The chain carries TRBV10-3 and TRBJ1-2, with D possibly TRBD1 on 5 matching bases. Germline V gene lookup returns CDR1 ENHRY and CDR2 SYGVKD. The CDR3 loop spans 14 amino acids. V gave up 3 bases and J gave up 2 bases, with 10 bases separating them.

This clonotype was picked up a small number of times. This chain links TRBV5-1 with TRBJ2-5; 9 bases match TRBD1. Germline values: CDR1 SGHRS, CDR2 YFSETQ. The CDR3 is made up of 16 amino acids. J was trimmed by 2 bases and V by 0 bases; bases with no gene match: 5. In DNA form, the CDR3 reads TGCGCCAGCAGCTTGGCCACGACAGGGGGACAAGAGACCCAGTACTTC. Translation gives CASSLATTGGQETQYF.

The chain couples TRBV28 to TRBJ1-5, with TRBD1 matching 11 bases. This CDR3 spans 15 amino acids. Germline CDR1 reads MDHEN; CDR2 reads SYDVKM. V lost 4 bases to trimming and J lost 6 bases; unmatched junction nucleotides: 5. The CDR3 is CASSSGQGVVQPQHF. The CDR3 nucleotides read TGTGCCAGCAGTTCGGGACAGGGGGTTGTTCAGCCCCAGCATTTT.

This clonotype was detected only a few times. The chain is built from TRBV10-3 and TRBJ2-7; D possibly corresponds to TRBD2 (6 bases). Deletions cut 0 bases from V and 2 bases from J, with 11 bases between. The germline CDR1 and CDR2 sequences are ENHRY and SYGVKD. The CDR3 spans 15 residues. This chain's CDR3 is CAISESRGLTYEQYF. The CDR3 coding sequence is TGTGCCATCAGTGAGTCGAGGGGACTCACCTACGAGCAGTACTTC.

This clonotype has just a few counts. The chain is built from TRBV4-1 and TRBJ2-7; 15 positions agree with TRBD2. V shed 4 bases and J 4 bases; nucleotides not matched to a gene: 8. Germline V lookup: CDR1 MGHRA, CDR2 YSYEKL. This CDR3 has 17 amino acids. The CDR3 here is CASSPGLAGGLRYEQYV. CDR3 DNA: TGCGCCAGCAGCCCAGGACTAGCGGGGGGGCTGCGGTACGAGCAGTACGTC.

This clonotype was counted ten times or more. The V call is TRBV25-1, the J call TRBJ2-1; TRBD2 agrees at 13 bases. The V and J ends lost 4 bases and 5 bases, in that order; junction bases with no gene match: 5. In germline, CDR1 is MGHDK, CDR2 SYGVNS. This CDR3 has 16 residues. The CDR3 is CASSAGTSGANNEQFF. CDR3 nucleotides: TGTGCCAGCAGTGCCGGGACTAGCGGGGCGAACAATGAGCAGTTCTTC. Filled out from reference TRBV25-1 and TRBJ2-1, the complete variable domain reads EADIYQTPRYLVIGTGKKITLECSQTMGHDKMYWYQQDPGMELHLIHYSYGVNSTEKGDLSSESTVSRIRTEHFPLTLESARPSHTSQYLCASSAGTSGANNEQFFGPGTRLTVL.